This T cell receptor (beta chain) was recorded in a study of blood T cells in healthy people across ages. On this clonotype: What it binds is unknown.

The authors ran a second PCR of roughly 6 to 12 cycles using a sample-barcoded 5' primer and a J-beta primer mix. MiXCR, applied by TCRdb to the 5' RACE reads, yields one record per CDR3 protein. Here the sample spans around 800,000 distinct CDR3 sequences, 44% being singletons. Study-wide findings and caveats: There was a strong correlation between TCR beta diversity and naive T cell percentage. Per million T cells, TCR beta diversity dropped roughly linearly as age increased.

Isolated PBMCs totaled at least 6.5 million in each sample. Extraction yielded at least 6 micrograms of total RNA per sample. The CDR3 is 15 residues long. V was pared by 0 bases and J by 2 bases, with 10 bases between. Germline V lookup: CDR1 MGHRA, CDR2 YSYEKL. Material for sequencing was blood. The chain employs TRBV4-1 and TRBJ2-5; D uncertain. This TCR came from a man aged 55 to 70 in good health. The DNA for the CDR3 is TGCGCCAGCAGCCAAGAGGGCCCTGTTCAAGAGACCCAGTACTTC. This encodes CASSQEGPVQETQYF.